These 29 T cell receptor beta chains were all obtained from the same sample, sequenced in a study of beta chain features in type 1 diabetes. Expressed TCRB transcripts were sequenced, since all the RNA that had been isolated was reverse transcribed. Assay used: immunoSEQ multiplex PCR; TCRdb lists only in-frame clones, some missing. The sample lists 680,000 or so clones; around 15% were seen once. The sequenced sample consisted of naive CD4+ T cells from blood. These TCRs come from a man aged 18 to 35 in good health.

V gene TRBV6-1 combines with J gene TRBJ1-2; a possible D gene is TRBD1 (5 bases). Trimming stripped 4 bases from V and 2 bases from J, with 8 bases between. Germline V gene data show CDR1 as MNHNS and CDR2 as SASEGT. There are 13 residues in the CDR3. The CDR3 loop reads CASSVEGNYGYTF. The CDR3 DNA follows: TGTGCCAGCAGTGTCGAGGGGAACTATGGCTACACCTTC.

This clone was seen only a few times. V gene TRBV5-1 combines with J gene TRBJ2-7; D remains ambiguous. From germline, CDR1 is SGHRS and CDR2 YFSETQ. The CDR3 is 12 amino acids. Trimming cost V 4 bases and J 5 bases, with 10 bases left between them. The CDR3 here is CASSPYQNEQYF. DNA for the CDR3: TGCGCCAGCAGCCCGTACCAGAACGAGCAGTACTTC.

CDR3 sequence (DNA): TGTGCTAGTGGCCCCGGGGGGGCGCAGACCCAGTACTTC. Translation gives CASGPGGAQTQYF. This sequence joins TRBV12-5 and TRBJ2-5, with 8 nucleotides matching TRBD2. The CDR3 loop spans 13 amino acids. CDR1 and CDR2 from the germline V gene are LGHNT and FRNRAP. Losses at the gene ends were 6 bases for V and 6 bases for J; bases not matched to a gene: 6.

In its sample, this clone was seen a few times. The chain has TRBV27 and TRBJ2-7, with D perhaps TRBD2 (6 bases). The CDR3 runs to 13 residues. V was trimmed by 8 bases and J by 0 bases, leaving 11 bases between them. The germline V gene has CDR1 MNHEY and CDR2 SMNVEV (reference sequence). The CDR3 here is CASRGAYSYEQYF. In DNA, the CDR3 is TGTGCCAGCCGCGGGGCTTACTCCTACGAGCAGTACTTC.

This sequence joins TRBV5-6 and TRBJ2-1; D possibly corresponds to TRBD2 (6 bases). CDR3 length: 13 residues. Trimming took off 4 bases at V and 12 bases at J, with 17 bases between the two ends. Germline V gives CDR1 SGHDT, CDR2 YYEEEE. The chain's CDR3 is CASSTGTQTGQFF. The CDR3 nucleotides read TGTGCCAGCAGCACCGGGACTCAGACGGGGCAGTTCTTC.

This chain connects TRBV16 to TRBJ2-7, with 7 bases fitting TRBD2. Germline CDR1 reads KGHSY; CDR2 reads FQNENV. V gave up 4 bases and J gave up 0 bases; unmatched junction bases: 3. The CDR3 is 14 amino acids. CDR3 sequence (DNA): TGTGCCAGCAGCCCTCGGGACTACTCCTACGAGCAGTACTTC. Encoded protein: CASSPRDYSYEQYF.

This clone has only a few counts. The chain couples TRBV5-1 to TRBJ2-3; 7 positions match TRBD1. The CDR3 has 16 amino acids. The J segment lost 0 bases and the V segment lost 4 bases, leaving 8 bases of the junction unmatched. The germline V gene has CDR1 SGHRS and CDR2 YFSETQ. Here the CDR3 reads CASSTGQTLSTDTQYF. The CDR3 bases are TGCGCCAGCAGCACGGGACAGACCCTAAGCACAGATACGCAGTATTTT.

This clone was found a few times. The chain recombines TRBV28 with TRBJ1-1, with D maybe TRBD1 (6 bases). Germline V gives CDR1 MDHEN, CDR2 SYDVKM. V lost 5 bases and J lost 3, with 13 bases in between. The length of the CDR3 is 14 residues. CDR3 nucleotide sequence: TGTGCCAGCAGTCCAGGGGTGGGTTACACTGAAGCTTTCTTT. Protein: CASSPGVGYTEAFF.

CDR3 DNA: TGTGCCAGCAGTTACAGCACGGGACAGGGGTCCTACGAGCAGTACTTC. It encodes CASSYSTGQGSYEQYF. This rearrangement joins TRBV6-6 to TRBJ2-7; 10 positions agree with TRBD1. CDR1 and CDR2 from the germline V gene are MNHNY and SVGAGI (reference sequence). The trim removed 2 bases at V and 1 base at J, leaving 5 bases unmatched. The CDR3 length is 16 residues.

The CDR3 is CASRQAYEQYF. For the CDR3, the DNA is TGTGCCAGCAGGCAGGCCTACGAGCAGTACTTC. V gene TRBV28 combines with J gene TRBJ2-7; D call uncertain. Trimming took off 6 bases at V and 2 bases at J, with 5 bases between the two ends. The germline CDR1 and CDR2 sequences are MDHEN and SYDVKM. The CDR3 length is 11 residues. The full variable domain, rest sourced from reference TRBV28 and TRBJ2-7, is DVKVTQSSRYLVKRTGEKVFLECVQDMDHENMFWYRQDPGLGLRLIYFSYDVKMKEKGDIPEGYSVSREKKERFSLILESASTNQTSMYLCASRQAYEQYFGPGTRLTVT.

The genes are TRBV11-2 and TRBJ1-2; no reliable D call. Germline V gene lookup returns CDR1 SGHAT and CDR2 FQNNGV. With 5 bases removed from V and 8 bases from J, the gap between germline ends came to 18 bases. The CDR3 consists of 14 residues. The CDR3 reads CASSPMTHTGGYTF. In DNA, the CDR3 is TGTGCCAGCAGCCCCATGACCCACACCGGGGGCTACACCTTC.

The chain uses TRBV28 and TRBJ2-2; D may be TRBD1 (5 bases). The CDR3 contains 15 residues. V gave up 2 bases and J gave up 6 bases, with 13 bases separating them. Germline V gene lookup returns CDR1 MDHEN and CDR2 SYDVKM. The CDR3 region has the DNA TGTGCCAGCAGTTTAAATGGAGTAGGGGCCGGGGAGCTGTTTTTT. Translating gives CASSLNGVGAGELFF.

The chain is built from TRBV4-1 and TRBJ2-5, with D possibly being TRBD1 or TRBD2 (6 bases each). The length of the CDR3 is 18 residues. Germline loops: CDR1 MGHRA, CDR2 YSYEKL. V lost 3 bases to trimming and J lost 7 bases, with 27 bases between them. CDR3: CASSHPLGGANPEGTQYF. The CDR3 coding sequence is TGCGCCAGCAGCCACCCATTGGGGGGCGCCAATCCGGAGGGGACCCAGTACTTC.

The chain carries TRBV7-9 and TRBJ1-1, with D unclear. The V end lost 5 bases, the J end lost 1 base, and 8 bases lay between the germline ends. The CDR3 is 13 amino acids. Germline CDR1 is SEHNR and CDR2 is FQNEAQ (reference sequence). CDR3 in amino acids: CASSHDSNTEAFF. CDR3 DNA: TGTGCCAGCAGCCACGATTCGAACACTGAAGCTTTCTTT. The full variable domain, completed using reference TRBV7-9 and TRBJ1-1, is DTGVSQNPRHKITKRGQNVTFRCDPISEHNRLYWYRQTLGQGPEFLTYFQNEAQLEKSRLLSDRFSAERPKGSFSTLEIQRTEQGDSAMYLCASSHDSNTEAFFGQGTRLTVV.

As DNA, the CDR3 is TGCGCCAGCAGTGTCCGGGGGGAATCCCCCGCTAGAGACACAGATACGCAGTATTTT. Its translation: CASSVRGESPARDTDTQYF. V usage is TRBV5-1 and J usage is TRBJ2-3, with 7 bases that match TRBD2. The CDR3 extends over 19 amino acids. CDR1 is SGHRS and CDR2 is YFSETQ in the germline V gene. Trimming took 5 bases from V and 2 from J; bases not matched to a gene: 20.

In its sample, this clone was seen a few times. The chain is built from TRBV6-5 and TRBJ2-7; a possible D gene is TRBD1 (5 bases). The V and J ends lost 6 bases and 1 base respectively, with 7 bases between them. CDR3 size: 12 residues. The V gene's germline CDR1 is MNHEY and CDR2 SVGAGI. CDR3 nucleotides: TGTGCCAGCAGGCGACAGTCCTACGAGCAGTACTTC. Protein sequence: CASRRQSYEQYF.

This chain connects TRBV7-2 to TRBJ2-5; 7 positions agree with TRBD2. In germline, CDR1 is SGHTA, CDR2 FQGNSA. Losses at the gene ends were 7 bases for V and 2 bases for J; bases not matched to a gene: 13. The CDR3 length is 16 residues. CDR3 in DNA: TGTGCCAGCACCCCCCCCGGTCGGCGGGGGCAAGAGACCCAGTACTTC. It encodes CASTPPGRRGQETQYF.

V and J are TRBV5-4 and TRBJ1-2, with D hard to call. Germline CDR1 and CDR2: SGHNT and YYREEE (reference sequence). This CDR3 contains 13 residues. Deletions cut 3 bases from V and 4 bases from J, with 10 bases between. The CDR3 here is CASSSTGSYGYTF. CDR3 DNA sequence: TGTGCCAGCAGCTCCACCGGGAGCTATGGCTACACCTTC.

In its sample, this clone was seen a few times. This chain uses TRBV6-4 with TRBJ2-1, with 8 bases fitting TRBD2. Losses at the gene ends were 5 bases for V and 3 bases for J; bases not matched to a gene: 6. Per germline, CDR1 MRHNA and CDR2 SNTAGT. The CDR3 has 15 residues. The DNA for the CDR3 is TGTGCCAGCAGTAACGGGAGGGCGGGCTACAATGAGCAGTTCTTC. It encodes CASSNGRAGYNEQFF.

J is TRBJ1-2 and V is TRBV2, with unresolved D. The V gene's germline CDR1 is SNHLY and CDR2 FYNNEI. CDR3 length: 13 residues. V dropped 2 bases and J dropped 3 bases, with 7 bases sitting between them. CDR3 nucleotides: TGTGCCAGCAGTGAATACCAGGACTATGGCTACACCTTC. Translated: CASSEYQDYGYTF.

To note about this clone: The same CDR3 can be traced to other DNA sequences in this sample. The chain combines TRBV7-9 with TRBJ1-1; D is unresolved. In germline, CDR1 is SEHNR, CDR2 FQNEAQ (reference sequence). The CDR3 contains 13 residues. Trimming removed 5 bases at V and 1 base at J, with 8 bases between. The CDR3 coding sequence is TGTGCCAGCAGCCAGCAGGAGAACACTGAAGCTTTCTTT. Its translation is CASSQQENTEAFF.

For the CDR3, the DNA is TGCGCCAGCAGCTCCCAGCGGGGGACCGGAACCGGGGAGCTGTTTTTT. Its protein product is CASSSQRGTGTGELFF. The chain recombines TRBV5-1 with TRBJ2-2, with TRBD2 matching over 8 bases. Germline assignment: CDR1 SGHRS and CDR2 YFSETQ. V was clipped by 3 bases and J by 5 bases; unmatched bases: 9. The CDR3 covers 16 residues.

CDR3 in DNA: TGCAGCGTTCTTAGGACCTTAAGCACTGAAGCTTTCTTT. Amino acids: CSVLRTLSTEAFF. The rearrangement uses TRBV29-1 and TRBJ1-1; no definite D call. From germline, CDR1 is SQVTM and CDR2 ANQGSEA. Trimming removed 5 bases at V and 4 bases at J, with 14 bases between. This CDR3 region has 13 residues. The complete variable domain, with remaining parts taken from reference TRBV29-1 and TRBJ1-1, reads SAVISQKPSRDICQRGTSLTIQCQVDSQVTMMFWYRQQPGQSLTLIATANQGSEATYESGFVIDKFPISRPNLTFSTLTVSNMSPEDSSIYLCSVLRTLSTEAFFGQGTRLTVV.

This clone was recorded a few times. J is TRBJ2-1 and V is TRBV5-1, with TRBD1 identical over 10 bases. J gave up 4 bases and V 0 bases, and 4 bases lay outside the gene matches. Germline CDR1 SGHRS, CDR2 YFSETQ. This CDR3 spans 16 amino acids. This CDR3 reads CASSLARTGGYNEQFF. In nucleotides, the CDR3 is TGCGCCAGCAGCTTGGCCAGGACAGGGGGTTACAATGAGCAGTTCTTC.

This chain links TRBV30 with TRBJ2-2, with 8 bases matching TRBD1. After removal of 1 base from V and 5 bases from J, the junction contained 0 bases not matched to a gene. The germline V gene encodes CDR1 GTSNPN and CDR2 SVGIG (reference sequence). The CDR3 runs to 13 residues. This CDR3 reads CAWSGTGTGELFF. The CDR3 bases are TGTGCCTGGAGTGGGACAGGGACCGGGGAGCTGTTTTTT.

The genes are TRBV4-3 and TRBJ2-1, with D perhaps being TRBD1 or TRBD2 (6 bases each). CDR3 size: 14 residues. The germline V and J ends were trimmed by 3 bases and 5 bases, with 11 bases remaining between them. CDR1 LGHNA and CDR2 YSLEER come from the germline V gene. The CDR3 is CASSQSGEDNEQFF. CDR3 DNA sequence: TGCGCCAGCAGCCAGTCAGGGGAGGACAATGAGCAGTTCTTC.

This chain connects TRBV30 to TRBJ1-5; 10 bases line up with TRBD1. Germline lookup yields CDR1 GTSNPN and CDR2 SVGIG (reference sequence). CDR3 length equals 14 residues. V was pared by 2 bases and J by 6 bases, with 4 bases of the junction left unmatched. The CDR3 bases are TGTGCCTGGAGTCGGGACAGGGGATTTCAGCCCCAGCATTTT. Protein product: CAWSRDRGFQPQHF.

The rearrangement links TRBV28 to TRBJ1-4, with 8 nucleotides matching TRBD1. Germline lookup yields CDR1 MDHEN and CDR2 SYDVKM. This CDR3 is built from 14 residues. Trimming removed 5 bases from V and 8 bases from J; junction bases left unmatched: 7. This CDR3 is CASSVTGGEEKLFF. The CDR3 DNA follows: TGTGCCAGCAGTGTAACAGGGGGGGAGGAAAAACTGTTTTTT.

This clone was seen a few times. This CDR3 is also generated by other DNA sequences in the sample. This chain uses TRBV2 with TRBJ1-1, with TRBD1 identical over 7 bases. CDR1 is SNHLY and CDR2 is FYNNEI in the germline V gene. This CDR3 is built from 13 residues. J lost 0 bases, V lost 8 bases, and 3 bases had no gene match. As DNA, the CDR3 is TGTGCCAGCTCGGGACAGATGAACACTGAAGCTTTCTTT. It translates to CASSGQMNTEAFF.